These 3 T cell receptor beta chains originate from one sample sequenced in a study of blood T cell repertoires in COVID-19. Profiling relied on immunoSEQ multiplex PCR, and the TCRdb table lists in-frame clones only, not all of them. The table records some 82,000 clones, 90% to 95% of them present only once. Sequenced: peripheral blood. Every receptor here comes from a woman between 45 and 60 years old in a cohort sampled during active COVID-19.

The rearrangement links TRBV7-9 to TRBJ1-4; 7 bases line up with TRBD1. This CDR3 region has 16 residues. The germline gives CDR1 SEHNR, CDR2 FQNEAQ (reference sequence). The V and J ends lost 6 bases and 0 bases, in that order; junction bases with no gene match: 7. The CDR3 DNA reads TGTGCCAGCAGACCGGGACAGATTGCAACTAATGAAAAACTGTTTTTT. Translated: CASRPGQIATNEKLFF. Full variable domain (remainder filled in from reference TRBV7-9 and TRBJ1-4): DTGVSQNPRHKITKRGQNVTFRCDPISEHNRLYWYRQTLGQGPEFLTYFQNEAQLEKSRLLSDRFSAERPKGSFSTLEIQRTEQGDSAMYLCASRPGQIATNEKLFFGSGTQLSVL.

This clone has a single count. The gene calls are TRBV28 and TRBJ1-6; D remains unclear. The ends were cut back, 10 bases at V and 7 bases at J, with 14 bases in the middle. Germline loops: CDR1 MDHEN, CDR2 SYDVKM. The CDR3 covers 13 residues. The CDR3 nucleotides are TGTGCCACCCGCCTCGACTTGAATTCACCCCTCCACTTT. It encodes CATRLDLNSPLHF.

In DNA form, the CDR3 reads TGTGCCAGTAGTATAGATCTCGGACAGCAAGAGACCCAGTACTTC. The encoded protein is CASSIDLGQQETQYF. The genes are TRBV19 and TRBJ2-5, with a tentative D call TRBD1 (6 bases). Per germline, CDR1 LNHDA and CDR2 SQIVND (reference sequence). The CDR3 is made up of 15 amino acids. Trimming removed 0 bases from V and 2 bases from J, with 10 bases in between.